The 3 T cell receptor beta chains presented below share a single source sample, sequenced in a study of OX40 agonist ivuxolimab in advanced cancers. Profiling relied on immunoSEQ multiplex PCR, and the TCRdb table lists in-frame clones only, not all of them. The sample lists about 20,000 clones; around nine tenths were seen once. The sample consisted of CD4+ or CD8+ T cells sorted from blood, taken in a trial of the OX40 agonist ivuxolimab. These receptors originate from an adult with an advanced solid tumor such as melanoma, head and neck, liver or kidney cancer.

The chain uses TRBV28 and TRBJ2-6; 13 bases line up with TRBD2. Germline CDR1 is MDHEN and CDR2 is SYDVKM. V lost 5 bases and J lost 1; bases outside the gene matches: 8. There are 19 residues in the CDR3. CDR3 amino acids: CASSPTMGLAGSGANVLTF. The CDR3, as DNA: TGTGCCAGCAGTCCAACCATGGGACTAGCGGGGTCTGGGGCCAACGTCCTGACTTTC.

V gene TRBV7-8 combines with J gene TRBJ2-1; 13 bases are shared with TRBD2. CDR3 size: 16 residues. Germline V gene data show CDR1 as SGHVS and CDR2 as FQNEAQ. V was pared by 4 bases and J by 7 bases, with 7 bases of the junction left unmatched. The CDR3 bases are TGTGCCAGCAGCTCGCCACTAGCGGGGGGGCCAAATGAGCAGTTCTTC. This sequence encodes CASSSPLAGGPNEQFF.

This chain connects TRBV27 to TRBJ1-1; a possible D gene is TRBD1 (5 bases). The V gene lost 2 bases and the J gene lost 4 bases, with 17 bases spanning the gap. The CDR3 contains 16 residues. Per germline, CDR1 MNHEY and CDR2 SMNVEV (reference sequence). The CDR3 DNA reads TGTGCCAGCAGTTTACCCCCCAGGGTGGGGGTCACTGAAGCTTTCTTT. Encoded protein: CASSLPPRVGVTEAFF.